This TCR beta chain was sequenced in a study of T cell repertoires in cytomegalovirus infection. Study details: Indicated by public TCR beta signatures were CMV infection and matching HLA type.

TCRdb processed the reads anew with MiXCR; each CDR3 protein has one entry. The sample has 650,000 to 900,000 distinct CDR3 sequences; over 25% are singletons. From germline, CDR1 is MGHRA and CDR2 YSYEKL. Trimming took off 1 base at V and 5 bases at J, with 11 bases between the two ends. CDR3 size: 14 residues. As to this clonotype: Its antigen is currently unknown.

The chain couples TRBV4-1 to TRBJ1-1; no reliable D call. This TCR came from a human donor in good health (CMV status not recorded). Some clones in this sample may be carry-over from other donors' samples. The specimen was cultured CD8+ T cells from PBMCs, collected from culture after CMV antigen stimulation. CDR3: CASSQGSLTTEAFF. DNA of the CDR3: TGCGCCAGCAGCCAAGGCTCTTTGACGACTGAAGCTTTCTTT.